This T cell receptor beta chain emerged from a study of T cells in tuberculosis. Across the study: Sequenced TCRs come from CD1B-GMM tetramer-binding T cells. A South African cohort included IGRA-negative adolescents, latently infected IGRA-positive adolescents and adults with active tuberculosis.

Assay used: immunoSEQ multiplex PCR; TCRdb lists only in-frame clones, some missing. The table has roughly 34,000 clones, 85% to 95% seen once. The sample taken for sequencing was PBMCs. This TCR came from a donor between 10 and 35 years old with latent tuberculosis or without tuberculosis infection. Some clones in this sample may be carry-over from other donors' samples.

The CDR3 DNA reads TGCGCCAGCAGCTCATTAGCGGGGGAAAGCAATGAGCAGTTCTTC. It yields the protein CASSSLAGESNEQFF. The chain carries TRBV5-1 and TRBJ2-1; 9 bases are a match to TRBD2. V was pared by 3 bases and J by 6 bases, with 7 bases of the junction left unmatched. CDR3 size: 15 residues. In germline, CDR1 is SGHRS, CDR2 YFSETQ. The variable domain in full, with the rest retrieved from reference TRBV5-1 and TRBJ2-1, is KAGVTQTPRYLIKTRGQQVTLSCSPISGHRSVSWYQQTPGQGLQFLFEYFSETQRNKGNFPGRFSGRQFSNSRSEMNVSTLELGDSALYLCASSSLAGESNEQFFGPGTRLTVL.